This T cell receptor (beta chain) was profiled in a study of cytomegalovirus exposure and HLA in healthy donors. These donors counted as nominally healthy when sampled, but unrecorded immune exposures were likely. The PCR had 60 Vbeta and 13 Jbeta primers. Measured with immunoSEQ multiplex PCR; TCRdb has only the in-frame clones, and not every one. The table lists about 130,000 clones. Trimming at V came to 2 bases and at J to 9 bases, leaving 13 bases not matched to a gene. CDR3 length equals 17 residues. Germline V gene sequence: CDR1 MGHRA, CDR2 YSYEKL. This clonotype was sampled from a man younger than 35 in good health and CMV-seronegative. The sequenced sample consisted of PBMCs. V is TRBV4-1 and J is TRBJ1-6; 7 bases fit TRBD1. Here the CDR3 reads CASSQRFGTGAPSPLHF. DNA of the CDR3: TGCGCCAGCAGCCAAAGGTTCGGAACAGGGGCCCCTTCACCCCTCCACTTT.